Listed below are T cell receptor beta chains from one sample, sequenced in a study of T cell repertoires in cytomegalovirus infection. TCRdb itself ran the reads through MiXCR, one entry per CDR3 protein. Of more than 400,000 distinct CDR3 sequences in the sample, around a quarter are singletons; the top ten hold about 12%. The specimen sequenced was PBMCs. Source of these receptors: a human donor in good health (CMV status not recorded). Some clones in this sample may be carry-over from other donors' samples. The CDR3 runs from the conserved cysteine through the conserved F or W. D genes are given only for firm matches. Size is omitted from some rows. Given values are once, few, many or a class for expanded clones.

v_gene	d_gene	abundance	j_gene	CDR3aa	CDR3nt
TRBV29-1	.	.	TRBJ1-1	CSVAGRMNTEAFF	TGCAGCGTTGCGGGCAGGATGAACACTGAAGCTTTCTTT
TRBV6-1	.	few	TRBJ2-1	CASSEGFGDSYNEQFF	TGTGCCAGCAGTGAAGGATTTGGGGACTCCTACAATGAGCAGTTCTTC
TRBV7-6	TRBD2	.	TRBJ2-7	CASSLRLAGGNEQYF	TGTGCCAGCAGCTTACGACTAGCGGGAGGGAACGAGCAGTACTTC
TRBV7-8	.	.	TRBJ2-1	CASSLAEGAYNEQFF	TGTGCCAGCAGCTTAGCGGAGGGCGCCTACAATGAGCAGTTCTTC
TRBV24-1	TRBD2	.	TRBJ2-1	CATSDPGTAGGDEQFF	TGTGCCACCAGTGACCCCGGGACAGCGGGGGGGGATGAGCAGTTCTTC
TRBV5-1	TRBD2	.	TRBJ2-6	CASSLAGGGEGANVLTF	TGCGCCAGCAGCTTGGCCGGGGGGGGAGAGGGAGCCAACGTCCTGACTTTC
TRBV4-3	.	few	TRBJ1-2	CASSHEGRGANYGYTF	TGCGCCAGCAGCCACGAGGGGCGCGGGGCTAACTATGGCTACACCTTC
TRBV6-2/TRBV6-3	.	many	TRBJ1-5	CASSYDSNQPQHF	TGTGCCAGCAGTTACGATAGCAATCAGCCCCAGCATTTT
TRBV6-5	.	.	TRBJ1-2	CASSSSGGTGYTF	TGTGCCAGCAGTTCGTCCGGGGGAACAGGCTACACCTTC
TRBV27	TRBD2	.	TRBJ2-5	CASRGWGGETQYF	TGTGCCAGCAGGGGCTGGGGGGGGGAGACCCAGTACTTC
TRBV12-3/TRBV12-4	.	.	TRBJ2-1	CASGLPTYNEQFF	TGTGCCAGTGGACTTCCCACCTACAATGAGCAGTTCTTC
TRBV2	TRBD2	few	TRBJ2-7	CASSEQSSGSIRQYF	TGTGCCAGCAGTGAGCAGTCTAGCGGGAGTATCCGGCAGTACTTC
TRBV19	TRBD1	few	TRBJ1-5	CASSKNRGRGHQFGNQPQHF	TGTGCCAGTAGTAAAAACAGGGGGCGCGGCCACCAGTTCGGAAATCAGCCCCAGCATTTT
TRBV20-1	.	.	TRBJ1-1	CSAREARPNTEAFF	TGCAGTGCTAGAGAGGCCCGCCCGAACACTGAAGCTTTCTTT
TRBV4-2	.	.	TRBJ2-5	CASSQVVAGQETQYF	TGTGCCAGCAGCCAAGTGGTAGCGGGACAGGAGACCCAGTACTTC
TRBV27	TRBD2	.	TRBJ2-3	CASSLSGTGGDTQYF	TGTGCCAGCAGTTTATCAGGGACCGGGGGGGATACGCAGTATTTT
TRBV12-3/TRBV12-4	TRBD1	.	TRBJ1-1	CASTGRDRVNAEAFF	TGTGCCAGCACCGGAAGGGACAGGGTTAACGCTGAAGCTTTCTTT
TRBV30	TRBD2	.	TRBJ2-2	CAWIDGRGAGELFF	TGTGCCTGGATTGACGGGAGGGGTGCCGGGGAGCTGTTTTTT
TRBV24-1	TRBD2	few	TRBJ2-1	CATSSTSGPTYNEQFF	TGTGCCACCAGTTCGACTAGCGGGCCGACCTACAATGAGCAGTTCTTC
TRBV29-1	.	.	TRBJ2-5	CSVDGGTQGETQYF	TGCAGCGTTGACGGTGGGACGCAGGGAGAGACCCAGTACTTC
TRBV19	TRBD1	few	TRBJ1-1	CASSSPGGTVGEAFF	TGTGCCAGTAGTTCCCCAGGAGGGACAGTAGGTGAAGCTTTCTTT
TRBV7-9	TRBD2	many	TRBJ2-1	CASSLQAGDSNEQFF	TGTGCCAGCAGCTTACAAGCGGGAGATTCGAATGAGCAGTTCTTC
TRBV7-2	TRBD2	.	TRBJ2-5	CASRGGGQKYQETQYF	TGTGCCAGCAGGGGCGGGGGGCAAAAGTACCAAGAGACCCAGTACTTC
TRBV5-4	.	.	TRBJ2-1	CASSALDGGDEQFF	TGTGCCAGCAGCGCGCTCGACGGGGGCGATGAGCAGTTCTTC
TRBV7-3	.	many	TRBJ2-5	CASSLTGSEETQYF	TGTGCCAGCAGTTTAACCGGGTCGGAAGAGACCCAGTACTTC
TRBV11-1	.	.	TRBJ2-5	CASSPGRTGIQETQYF	TGTGCCAGCAGCCCCGGGAGAACAGGGATCCAAGAGACCCAGTACTTC
TRBV7-2	.	many	TRBJ1-5	CASSLRELEPQHF	TGTGCCAGCAGCTTAAGGGAGTTGGAGCCCCAGCATTTT
TRBV5-8	TRBD1	.	TRBJ1-2	CASSLDPGTVGYGYTF	TGTGCCAGCAGCTTGGACCCCGGGACAGTCGGCTATGGCTACACCTTC
TRBV7-9	.	.	TRBJ1-1	CASSLGDTRGTEAFF	TGTGCCAGCAGCTTAGGAGACACAAGAGGCACTGAAGCTTTCTTT
TRBV27	.	few	TRBJ1-5	CASSHKVSGPNQPQHF	TGTGCCAGCTCTCACAAGGTCTCAGGCCCTAATCAGCCCCAGCATTTT
TRBV27	.	.	TRBJ1-1	CASQLGTEAFF	TGTGCCAGTCAGCTGGGTACTGAAGCTTTCTTT
TRBV20-1	.	few	TRBJ2-7	CSARDLVNVAYEQYF	TGCAGTGCTAGAGATCTCGTTAACGTCGCCTACGAGCAGTACTTC
TRBV6-2/TRBV6-3	.	.	TRBJ1-1	CASSYVGLNTEAFF	TGTGCCAGCAGTTACGTCGGCTTGAACACTGAAGCTTTCTTT
TRBV7-9	.	.	TRBJ2-7	CASSLTESYEQYF	TGTGCCAGCAGCCTAACCGAGTCCTACGAGCAGTACTTC
TRBV20-1	TRBD1	.	TRBJ1-6	CSASLEGQNYNSPLHF	TGCAGTGCTAGCCTAGAGGGACAGAACTATAATTCACCCCTCCACTTT
TRBV6-5	TRBD1	few	TRBJ2-2	CASSRGDRNTGELFF	TGTGCCAGCAGTCGAGGGGACAGAAACACCGGGGAGCTGTTTTTT
TRBV6-1	TRBD1	few	TRBJ1-2	CASSAGQALYGYTF	TGTGCCAGCAGTGCCGGACAGGCGCTCTATGGCTACACCTTC
TRBV28	.	.	TRBJ2-4	CASSNSAKNIQYF	TGTGCCAGCAGTAACTCAGCCAAAAACATTCAGTACTTC
TRBV6-6	TRBD1	.	TRBJ2-6	CASSDRAGGANVLTF	TGTGCCAGCAGCGACAGGGCAGGTGGGGCCAACGTCCTGACTTTC
TRBV7-8	.	many	TRBJ2-1	CASSLIGGTSTSRSYNEQFF	TGTGCCAGCAGCTTAATCGGTGGCACTAGTACATCCCGTTCCTACAATGAGCAGTTCTTC
TRBV7-2	.	many	TRBJ2-2	CASRPRRGNTGELFF	TGTGCCAGCAGGCCGCGGAGGGGGAACACCGGGGAGCTGTTTTTT
TRBV27	.	.	TRBJ2-7	CASSLKQTGYEQYF	TGTGCCAGCAGTTTAAAACAGACAGGCTACGAGCAGTACTTC
TRBV6-2/TRBV6-3	TRBD1	few	TRBJ1-5	CASAGTGTVQPQHF	TGTGCCAGCGCCGGGACAGGGACGGTTCAGCCCCAGCATTTT
TRBV7-2	TRBD2	few	TRBJ2-1	CASSFGGRSSYNEQFF	TGTGCCAGCAGCTTCGGCGGGAGAAGCTCCTACAATGAGCAGTTCTTC
TRBV20-1	TRBD1	once	TRBJ1-6	CSARNRDSNNSPLHF	TGCAGTGCTAGAAACCGGGACAGCAATAATTCACCCCTCCACTTT
TRBV5-1	.	many	TRBJ1-1	CASSFGIGGLNTEAFF	TGCGCCAGCAGCTTCGGGATTGGGGGGTTGAACACTGAAGCTTTCTTT
TRBV27	.	.	TRBJ2-6	CASSTRDGSFSGANVLTF	TGTGCCAGCAGTACCCGGGACGGATCCTTCTCTGGGGCCAACGTCCTGACTTTC
TRBV7-2	TRBD2	.	TRBJ2-3	CASSHGLAGLRPSTDTQYF	TGTGCCAGCAGCCATGGCCTAGCGGGACTCCGACCTAGCACAGATACGCAGTATTTT
TRBV19	.	.	TRBJ1-1	CASNQVGNTEAFF	TGTGCCAGTAACCAGGTGGGAAACACTGAAGCTTTCTTT
TRBV11-1	TRBD2	.	TRBJ2-5	CASSPNLAGIQETQYF	TGTGCCAGCAGCCCTAACTTAGCGGGGATCCAAGAGACCCAGTACTTC
TRBV6-1	TRBD1	few	TRBJ2-3	CASRKGGGQGTDTQYF	TGTGCCAGCAGAAAAGGGGGCGGACAGGGGACAGATACGCAGTATTTT
TRBV7-2	.	few	TRBJ2-7	CASSSALQGRSYEQYF	TGTGCCAGCAGCTCCGCCCTGCAGGGTAGGTCCTACGAGCAGTACTTC